This T cell receptor (beta chain) comes out of a study of T cell changes during pregnancy in multiple sclerosis. The method was immunoSEQ multiplex PCR; TCRdb's version includes in-frame clones alone and lacks a portion of them. Here the sample spans tens of thousands of clones, over 80% being singletons. This CDR3 is built from 13 residues. V lost 2 bases to trimming and J lost 4 bases; unmatched junction nucleotides: 0. Germline CDR1 and CDR2: MDHEN and SYDVKM. Sequencing was performed on CD4+ T cells from peripheral blood mononuclear cells, taken in the first trimester of pregnancy. This receptor was taken from a female donor with multiple sclerosis, enrolled in a pregnancy study. The chain has TRBV28 and TRBJ2-5, with 8 positions matching TRBD1. The CDR3 sequence: CASSLDRGETQYF. CDR3 coding DNA: TGTGCCAGCAGTTTAGACAGGGGAGAGACCCAGTACTTC.